This T cell receptor (beta chain) is drawn from a study of neoadjuvant anti-PD-1 for oral cavity cancer (dated by TCRdb to about 2021). In terms of the full investigation: Three to four biweekly doses of nivolumab at 3 mg/kg were mostly administered to patients before curative-intent surgical resection. The parent correlative cohort included about a dozen patients, with an approximately 30% response rate. For patients who did not progress, a fourth nivolumab dose was given around day 43, followed by definitive surgical resection on days 50-56. Under RECIST 1.1, a patient counted as a responder if showing complete response, partial response or stable disease, and as a non-responder if showing progression.

The CDR3 runs 14 amino acids, cysteine and phenylalanine included. The sequence is cut down to CDR3 DNA, 42 bases in frame from base 1. Deletion took 4 bases off V and 7 bases off J, with a span of 15 bases between the germline ends. The germline V gene specifies SGDLS as CDR1 and YYNGEE as CDR2. Explained via the paper, the time point label denotes: before neoadjuvant nivolumab. Patients were newly diagnosed with stage II-IVA oral cavity squamous cell carcinoma and had received no prior systemic or radiation treatment. Everyone in the cohort had locally advanced, HPV-negative oral cavity squamous cell carcinoma. No culture maintenance or expansion was done, as the peripheral blood mononuclear cells went straight to analysis. Samples came from a longitudinal correlative study of a single-arm phase II trial of neoadjuvant nivolumab in oral cavity squamous cell carcinoma. Subject-matched pre- and post-treatment PBMCs and tumors from three responders and three non-responders underwent genomic DNA-based TCRbeta sequencing. Peripheral blood mononuclear cells were collected before nivolumab treatment and were collected again after treatment, at the time of surgery. The Maxwell RSC DNA from Cells kit was used to extract genomic DNA from PBMCs.

For deep sequencing of PBMC libraries, mostly 450 to 500 ng of input genomic DNA was used, and six replicates were run per sample. The immunoSEQ hsTCRbeta kit was used to prepare TCRbeta libraries according to the manufacturer's instructions. The finished libraries were brought together in one pool at roughly 2.7 nM, which was then read using an Illumina NovaSeq 6000 S4 flow cell. In the paper's pipeline: Raw data preprocessing and quality control were performed with the immunoSEQ Analyzer. The analysis was limited to productive rearrangements, and each clonotype was defined by a unique CDR3 amino acid sequence. Repertoire clonality was estimated as the Gini-Simpson index, which was computed with the R package tcR. Student's t test was used to compare Gini indices, while Pearson correlation assessed associations with tumor size change. TCRdb's version of the immuneACCESS table is confined to in-frame rearrangements and falls short of the full clone set. An unresolved V gene accounts for under half of the shortfall where checked; the remainder is of unknown origin. The V and J calls and the clone size are those of that table, but D and trimming were determined from the DNA. The sample records 11,000 to 15,000 clones, around 70% of which are singletons. Together, the top ten hold around 2.2% of the sample.

On the study overall, not on this receptor specifically: The TCR analyses had only three patients in each response group, and the authors called for validation in larger cohorts. Higher pretreatment blood TCRbeta clonality and lower post-treatment tumor TCRbeta clonality were correlated with higher pretreatment blood Treg/Th17 ratios. After neoadjuvant nivolumab, significantly higher T cell clonality (Gini index) was found within PBMCs in non-responders than in responders.

Notes on this clone: Its cognate antigen has yet to be identified. The record has no base qualities; no much larger clone is one base away.

In this chain, TRBV9 is recombined with TRBJ2-1; TRBD2 could be the D gene, as 6 bases match. The source is a person between 35 and 79 years old with oral cavity squamous cell carcinoma. Sequencing used PBMCs, obtained before nivolumab (anti-PD-1) treatment. The nucleotide sequence is given as TGTGCCAGCAGCATTCCCGGGAGCACGAATGAGCAGTTCTTC. Translated, this is CASSIPGSTNEQFF.